A single sample gave rise to the 24 T cell receptor beta chains below, sequenced in a study of T cells after yellow fever vaccination. One entry per CDR3 protein, called by TCRdb with MiXCR from the 5' RACE reads. The sample contains 500,000 to 650,000 distinct CDR3 sequences, over 9% of which appear only once. Source: PBMCs, taken on the day of the yellow fever booster vaccination. The receptors shown here come from a man aged 25 to 40 who received the YFV17D yellow fever vaccine.

This clonotype was seen a single time. This chain connects TRBV20-1 to TRBJ2-2; D is undetermined. Germline lookup yields CDR1 DFQATT and CDR2 SNEGSKA (reference sequence). The CDR3 length is 14 residues. V lost 3 bases, J lost 4 bases, and 12 bases lay in between. CDR3 in amino acids: CSASPPVSTGELFF. CDR3 in DNA: TGCAGTGCTAGCCCCCCGGTCTCCACCGGGGAGCTGTTTTTT.

This chain joins TRBV6-5 and TRBJ2-1; 9 bases map to TRBD2. CDR3 length equals 15 residues. Losses at the gene ends were 0 bases for V and 7 bases for J; bases not matched to a gene: 4. Per the germline V gene, CDR1 is MNHEY and CDR2 is SVGAGI. In DNA, the CDR3 is TGTGCCAGCAGTTACTCCGGGACTAGCCGGAATGAGCAGTTCTTC. Its protein product is CASSYSGTSRNEQFF.

The chain has TRBV7-2 and TRBJ1-1; D is unresolved. The CDR3 runs 14 residues. Trimming left V 0 bases short and J 3 bases short, with 8 bases between. Germline CDR1 and CDR2: SGHTA and FQGNSA. The CDR3 bases are TGTGCCAGCAGCTTAGCAGGGTGGGACACTGAAGCTTTCTTT. It yields the protein CASSLAGWDTEAFF.

Only a few counts were recorded for this clonotype. J is TRBJ1-2 and V is TRBV4-2; D may be TRBD1 (5 bases). V lost 2 bases to trimming and J lost 7 bases, with 14 bases between them. This CDR3 has 14 residues. Germline CDR1 is LGHNA and CDR2 is YNFKEQ. The CDR3 DNA follows: TGTGCCAGCAGCCAATGGGGGGGAACGGGTGGCTACACCTTC. This gives the protein CASSQWGGTGGYTF.

V gene TRBV20-1 combines with J gene TRBJ2-5; 8 bases align to TRBD2. The CDR3 consists of 15 residues. V dropped 4 bases and J dropped 2; count of bases not matched to a gene: 9. Germline values: CDR1 DFQATT, CDR2 SNEGSKA (reference sequence). CDR3 amino acids: CSATPTSVKQETQYF. The CDR3 DNA is TGCAGTGCTACCCCGACTAGCGTTAAGCAAGAGACCCAGTACTTC.

This clonotype has a handful of counts. The rearrangement joins TRBV5-1 to TRBJ2-3; 7 positions agree with TRBD2. From germline, CDR1 is SGHRS and CDR2 YFSETQ. The junction had 10 bases not matched to a gene; V was cut back by 4 bases and J by 2 bases. The CDR3 is 16 amino acids. The DNA for the CDR3 is TGCGCCAGCAGCCCCTATACCGGGACTACCACAGATACGCAGTATTTT. Residues: CASSPYTGTTTDTQYF.

This chain uses TRBV7-2 with TRBJ2-7, with 10 bases aligning to TRBD2. With V trimmed by 2 bases and J by 6 bases, 7 bases remained unmatched. Germline loops: CDR1 SGHTA, CDR2 FQGNSA. The CDR3 contains 15 residues. The CDR3 protein is CASSLFLAGDLEQYF. DNA of the CDR3: TGTGCCAGCAGCTTATTCCTAGCGGGAGACCTCGAGCAGTACTTC.

V is TRBV5-1 and J is TRBJ2-7, with 7 bases identical to TRBD1. There are 15 residues in the CDR3. V lost 0 bases and J lost 3; bases outside the gene matches: 6. Germline V gene lookup returns CDR1 SGHRS and CDR2 YFSETQ. CDR3 loop: CASSLEQGKIYEQYF. In DNA, the CDR3 is TGCGCCAGCAGCTTGGAACAGGGGAAAATCTACGAGCAGTACTTC.

A few counts support this clonotype. The CDR3 here is CASSPREAFF. CDR3 DNA: TGTGCCAGCAGCCCCCGGGAAGCTTTCTTT. The chain carries TRBV7-9 and TRBJ1-1; D uncertain. This CDR3 has 10 residues. V dropped 5 bases and J dropped 8 bases, with 6 bases sitting between them. CDR1 SEHNR and CDR2 FQNEAQ come from the germline V gene (reference sequence).

The V gene is TRBV6-2 or TRBV6-3, the J gene TRBJ2-7, with 9 bases aligning to TRBD2. The CDR3 runs 16 residues. The V segment lost 7 bases and the J segment 6 bases; nucleotides outside the gene matches: 16. Germline V gives CDR1 MNHEY, CDR2 SVGEGT. In DNA, the CDR3 is TGTGCCAGCACCCACGGTTTGGCGGGAGGGCGATCCGAGCAGTACTTC. It encodes CASTHGLAGGRSEQYF.

The chain links TRBV27 to TRBJ1-5; 10 nucleotides line up with TRBD1. Trimming took 4 bases from V and 4 from J; bases not matched to a gene: 7. CDR1 and CDR2 (germline): MNHEY, SMNVEV (reference sequence). This CDR3 spans 16 amino acids. As DNA, the CDR3 is TGTGCCAGCAGTTCCCGACAGGGGGCCGGGAATCAGCCCCAGCATTTT. Translation gives CASSSRQGAGNQPQHF.

This clonotype was seen more than once but under ten times. The genes are TRBV18 and TRBJ1-1, with D possibly matching TRBD1 (5 bases). This CDR3 spans 12 amino acids. Trimming left V 4 bases short and J 8 bases short, with 11 bases between. Germline V CDR1 and CDR2: KGHSH, LQKENI. CDR3 coding DNA: TGTGCCAGCTCACGACAGCTTTCAGAAGCTTTCTTT. It is translated as CASSRQLSEAFF.

This chain joins TRBV20-1 and TRBJ2-1; D unclear. The CDR3 loop spans 14 amino acids. The germline gives CDR1 DFQATT, CDR2 SNEGSKA (reference sequence). Trimming stripped 4 bases from V and 6 bases from J, with 16 bases between. CDR3 nucleotides: TGCAGTGCTACCCCCCCTGACCTGGTCAATGAGCAGTTCTTC. This gives the protein CSATPPDLVNEQFF.

This clonotype was seen a few times. The chain combines TRBV6-5 with TRBJ1-6; D gene unclear. CDR1 is MNHEY, CDR2 SVGAGI, per germline. V gave up 2 bases and J gave up 7 bases, with 9 bases separating them. The CDR3 sequence is 14 residues long. CDR3: CASSYGDLNSPLHF. CDR3 DNA: TGTGCCAGCAGTTACGGGGATCTGAATTCACCCCTCCACTTT.

The CDR3 reads CALCPPAAGTRRIGELFF. The CDR3 DNA sequence: TGTGCCCTCTGCCCTCCGGCAGCCGGGACTAGAAGGATCGGGGAGCTGTTTTTT. The rearrangement uses TRBV2 and TRBJ2-2, with 8 bases identical to TRBD2. Germline CDR1 is SNHLY and CDR2 is FYNNEI. V dropped 11 bases and J dropped 7; count of bases not matched to a gene: 24. This CDR3 region has 18 residues.

The chain recombines TRBV6-2 or TRBV6-3 with TRBJ2-1; 14 positions match TRBD2. Germline V gene lookup returns CDR1 MNHEY and CDR2 SVGEGT. This CDR3 spans 13 amino acids. Trimming at V came to 10 bases and at J to 8 bases, leaving 4 bases not matched to a gene. CDR3 nucleotides: TGTGCCACCAGACTAGCGGGAGGGTATGAGCAGTTCTTC. It is translated as CATRLAGGYEQFF.

J is TRBJ1-1 and V is TRBV28; D is ambiguous. CDR3 length: 14 amino acids. Germline V CDR1 and CDR2: MDHEN, SYDVKM. Trimming cost V 3 bases and J 5 bases, with 13 bases left between them. CDR3 nucleotide sequence: TGTGCCAGCAGTTTTTCATGGGTTAAGACTGAAGCTTTCTTT. Translation gives CASSFSWVKTEAFF.

This chain connects TRBV29-1 to TRBJ2-1; TRBD2 matches at 10 bases. Trimming at V came to 2 bases and at J to 7 bases, leaving 8 bases not matched to a gene. The length of the CDR3 is 15 residues. Germline CDR1 and CDR2: SQVTM and ANQGSEA. CDR3 region: CSVELSGRAGNEQFF. The CDR3 DNA sequence: TGCAGCGTTGAACTGAGCGGGAGGGCCGGTAATGAGCAGTTCTTC.

This clonotype was detected a few times. This rearrangement joins TRBV7-2 to TRBJ2-2; a possible D gene is TRBD2 (6 bases). Germline V gene lookup returns CDR1 SGHTA and CDR2 FQGNSA. The CDR3 totals 15 residues. V was cut by 3 bases and J by 3 bases, with 11 bases left in between. The DNA of the CDR3 is TGTGCCAGCAGCTTCCGGCGGGGTTACACCGGGGAGCTGTTTTTT. The encoded protein is CASSFRRGYTGELFF.

This clonotype came up a few times. The chain combines TRBV10-1 with TRBJ2-7, with TRBD2 matching 13 bases. This CDR3 spans 15 amino acids. The junction had 5 bases not matched to a gene; V was cut back by 4 bases and J by 5 bases. The germline V gene has CDR1 WNHNN and CDR2 SYGVQD (reference sequence). CDR3 coding DNA: TGCGCCAGCAGTGGGACTAGCGGGAGCTTCCACGAGCAGTACTTC. Translation: CASSGTSGSFHEQYF.

This clonotype occurred a few times. V and J are TRBV18 and TRBJ2-5, with a weak D call TRBD1 (6 bases). Germline CDR1 is KGHSH and CDR2 is LQKENI. The V end lost 4 bases, the J end lost 5 bases, and 20 bases lay between the germline ends. The CDR3 consists of 16 residues. CDR3 protein: CASSQIGPGTSETQYF. The CDR3, as DNA: TGTGCCAGCTCACAGATCGGCCCCGGGACATCGGAGACCCAGTACTTC.

The table lists this clonotype with a few counts. The CDR3 loop reads CAISESGQDYEQYF. The CDR3 bases are TGTGCCATCAGTGAGTCAGGACAGGATTACGAGCAGTACTTC. The V gene is TRBV10-3, the J gene TRBJ2-7; 7 nucleotides align to TRBD1. With 0 bases clipped from V and 4 bases from J, the junction kept 3 bases outside the gene matches. Germline assignment: CDR1 ENHRY and CDR2 SYGVKD. The CDR3 has 14 residues.

This clonotype was observed a handful of times. The chain combines TRBV18 with TRBJ2-1; TRBD2 might be the D (6 bases). CDR1 is KGHSH, CDR2 LQKENI, per germline. Trimming took off 8 bases at V and 0 bases at J, with 11 bases between the two ends. The CDR3 sequence is 14 residues long. CDR3 DNA sequence: TGTGCCAGCCGGGACTGGAGCTCCTACAATGAGCAGTTCTTC. It encodes CASRDWSSYNEQFF.

Points on this clonotype: Possible read error: a much larger clone is one base away. The chain couples TRBV6-2 or TRBV6-3 to TRBJ2-7, with 9 bases that match TRBD2. CDR3 size: 15 residues. Germline CDR1 and CDR2: MNHEY and SVGEGT. CDR3 region: CASTKLAGRIYELYF. As DNA, the CDR3 is TGTGCCAGCACCAAACTAGCGGGCCGTATCTACGAGCTGTACTTC.